Sequencing of this T cell receptor beta chain was carried out in a study of cytomegalovirus exposure and HLA in healthy donors. Study summary: Drawn from HLA-typed donors, about 85 million unique TCRs were held in an early data release. Overall study results and limits: A reported reduction in N-insertions relative to the roughly 700-donor mean was seen in an Asian-associated ancestry cluster in a later analysis. Analyses of presence/absence relied on an assumption of roughly uniform sequencing depth across donors. Three CMV-associated chains proved CMV antigen-specific in vitro.

This PCR relied on a set of 60 Vbeta primers and 13 Jbeta primers. The data were produced by immunoSEQ multiplex PCR, yet TCRdb's version contains in-frame clones alone and is incomplete. Here the sample spans 50,000 to 55,000 clones, roughly 53% being singletons. Notes on this clone: Its target is not known.

The CDR3 extends over 14 amino acids. V shed 6 bases and J shed 4 bases, with 13 bases lying between them. The germline V gene has CDR1 LGHNA and CDR2 YSLEER. The V and J genes are TRBV4-3 and TRBJ1-3; D is uncertain. This TCR derives from a human donor in good health. The specimen sequenced was PBMCs. CDR3 DNA: TGCGCCAGCAGTAGAGATCTGAACGGAAACACCATATATTTT. Protein product: CASSRDLNGNTIYF.